This T cell receptor beta chain derives from a study of CXCR3-negative and CXCR3-positive naive CD8 T cells. Study-wide points: Naive cells positive for CXCR3 carried more hydrophobic TRB CDR3s than CXCR3-negative ones.

Concerning this clonotype itself: Antigen: not known.

CDR3 length: 15 amino acids. Germline loops: CDR1 SGHDN, CDR2 FVKESK. The authors made the TRB cDNA libraries by 5' RACE using UMI labels. From its re-call of the 5' RACE reads, TCRdb lists each CDR3 protein once, without DNA. The table lists about 98,000 distinct CDR3 sequences. The sample consisted of naive CXCR3+ CD8+ T cells from blood. This sample's subset: CD45RO-CCR7+CD27+CD95- naive CD8+ T cells expressing CXCR3 (TNR3+). The genes are TRBV14 and TRBJ2-7; the TCRdb call, TRBD1, lacks DNA for checking. The source is a human donor in good health. Some clones in this sample may be carry-over from other donors' samples. The CDR3 spells CASSQVRGFYYEQYF.